Listed below are T cell receptor beta chains from one sample, sequenced in a study of blood T cells in healthy people across ages. TCRdb processed the 5' RACE reads anew with MiXCR; each CDR3 protein has one entry. The sample lists more than 650,000 distinct CDR3 sequences, 22% occurring once. Sequencing was performed on blood. Receptor source: a man aged 65 to 85 in good health. CDR3s include the opening cysteine and the closing phenylalanine or tryptophan. Each record gives: V gene, J gene, D gene, clone size, CDR3 protein, CDR3 DNA. D genes are given only for firm matches. Size tells how often a clone was seen (once, few, many) or the class of an expanded clone, and some rows leave it out.

v_call: TRBV9; j_call: TRBJ1-6; d_call: TRBD1; clone_size: .; cdr3_aa: CASSVGQGVSNSPLHF; cdr3_nt: TGTGCCAGCAGCGTAGGGCAGGGGGTGTCAAATTCACCCCTCCACTTT
v_call: TRBV6-1; j_call: TRBJ1-5; d_call: TRBD1; clone_size: .; cdr3_aa: CASSPGGFSNQPQHF; cdr3_nt: TGTGCCAGCAGTCCAGGGGGTTTCAGCAATCAGCCCCAGCATTTT
v_call: TRBV12-3/TRBV12-4; j_call: TRBJ1-6; d_call: TRBD1; clone_size: .; cdr3_aa: CAGSLDRADNSPLHF; cdr3_nt: TGTGCCGGCAGTTTGGACAGGGCCGATAATTCACCCCTCCACTTT
v_call: TRBV3-1; j_call: TRBJ1-1; d_call: .; clone_size: few; cdr3_aa: CASSQEVGTEAFF; cdr3_nt: TGTGCCAGCAGCCAAGAAGTAGGGACTGAAGCTTTCTTT
v_call: TRBV7-2; j_call: TRBJ2-5; d_call: .; clone_size: .; cdr3_aa: CASNPSGQNQETQYF; cdr3_nt: TGTGCCAGCAACCCTTCGGGTCAGAACCAAGAGACCCAGTACTTC
v_call: TRBV28; j_call: TRBJ2-5; d_call: TRBD1; clone_size: few; cdr3_aa: CASSLVGQGMWETQYF; cdr3_nt: TGTGCCAGCAGTTTAGTGGGACAGGGGATGTGGGAGACCCAGTACTTC
v_call: TRBV29-1; j_call: TRBJ2-3; d_call: TRBD2; clone_size: .; cdr3_aa: CSVGPGLAGTGTDTQYF; cdr3_nt: TGCAGCGTTGGGCCGGGACTAGCGGGAACGGGCACAGATACGCAGTATTTT
v_call: TRBV7-9; j_call: TRBJ2-5; d_call: TRBD2; clone_size: .; cdr3_aa: CASSGGGWETQYF; cdr3_nt: TGTGCCAGCAGCGGCGGGGGATGGGAGACCCAGTACTTC
v_call: TRBV7-8; j_call: TRBJ1-5; d_call: .; clone_size: .; cdr3_aa: CASSTLSVASNQPQHF; cdr3_nt: TGTGCCAGCAGCACCTTATCCGTAGCTAGCAATCAGCCCCAGCATTTT
v_call: TRBV5-1; j_call: TRBJ1-2; d_call: .; clone_size: few; cdr3_aa: CASSLGTGSIGYTF; cdr3_nt: TGCGCCAGCAGCTTGGGTACAGGCTCTATTGGCTACACCTTC
v_call: TRBV6-1; j_call: TRBJ2-7; d_call: .; clone_size: .; cdr3_aa: CASSEWGTPSYEQYF; cdr3_nt: TGTGCCAGCAGTGAATGGGGGACGCCCTCCTACGAGCAGTACTTC
v_call: TRBV7-8; j_call: TRBJ1-3; d_call: .; clone_size: .; cdr3_aa: CASSRNGARSGNTIYF; cdr3_nt: TGTGCCAGCAGCCGAAACGGGGCCCGCTCTGGAAACACCATATATTTT
v_call: TRBV4-1; j_call: TRBJ2-5; d_call: TRBD1; clone_size: .; cdr3_aa: CASSRPDRERETQYF; cdr3_nt: TGCGCCAGCAGCCGACCGGACAGGGAACGAGAGACCCAGTACTTC
v_call: TRBV5-1; j_call: TRBJ2-1; d_call: TRBD1; clone_size: .; cdr3_aa: CASSLQGGDSNEQFF; cdr3_nt: TGCGCCAGCAGCTTACAAGGGGGCGACAGCAATGAGCAGTTCTTC
v_call: TRBV6-6; j_call: TRBJ1-1; d_call: .; clone_size: many; cdr3_aa: CASSGSPYSGTTEAFF; cdr3_nt: TGTGCCAGCAGCGGTTCCCCCTACTCCGGGACAACAGAAGCTTTCTTT
v_call: TRBV4-3; j_call: TRBJ2-3; d_call: TRBD2; clone_size: few; cdr3_aa: CASSQDFWAGGTDTQYF; cdr3_nt: TGCGCCAGCAGCCAAGATTTCTGGGCGGGGGGCACAGATACGCAGTATTTT
v_call: TRBV29-1; j_call: TRBJ2-6; d_call: TRBD1; clone_size: .; cdr3_aa: CSVPSTGGFGANVLTF; cdr3_nt: TGCAGCGTACCCTCGACAGGGGGCTTTGGGGCCAACGTCCTGACTTTC
v_call: TRBV6-4; j_call: TRBJ1-4; d_call: .; clone_size: few; cdr3_aa: CASSDLLGVATNEKLFF; cdr3_nt: TGTGCCAGCAGTGACTTACTGGGGGTTGCAACTAATGAAAAACTGTTTTTT
v_call: TRBV18; j_call: TRBJ2-5; d_call: TRBD1; clone_size: few; cdr3_aa: CASSPGQGRDQETQYF; cdr3_nt: TGTGCCAGCTCACCGGGACAGGGAAGAGACCAAGAGACCCAGTACTTC
v_call: TRBV7-2; j_call: TRBJ2-3; d_call: TRBD2; clone_size: few; cdr3_aa: CASSLASGGAPDTQYF; cdr3_nt: TGTGCCAGCAGCTTAGCTAGCGGGGGCGCTCCCGATACGCAGTATTTT
v_call: TRBV18; j_call: TRBJ2-1; d_call: .; clone_size: .; cdr3_aa: CASSPNDRSSYNEQFF; cdr3_nt: TGTGCCAGCTCACCGAACGACAGGAGCTCCTACAATGAGCAGTTCTTC
v_call: TRBV6-6; j_call: TRBJ1-2; d_call: .; clone_size: few; cdr3_aa: CASSYDRNYGYTF; cdr3_nt: TGTGCCAGCAGTTATGACAGAAACTATGGCTACACCTTC
v_call: TRBV5-1; j_call: TRBJ2-7; d_call: TRBD1; clone_size: few; cdr3_aa: CASSRDSFYEQYF; cdr3_nt: TGCGCCAGCAGTCGGGACAGCTTCTACGAGCAGTACTTC
v_call: TRBV5-6; j_call: TRBJ2-3; d_call: TRBD1; clone_size: few; cdr3_aa: CASSSGQSADTQYF; cdr3_nt: TGTGCCAGCAGCTCGGGACAGAGTGCAGATACGCAGTATTTT
v_call: TRBV5-1; j_call: TRBJ2-7; d_call: .; clone_size: few; cdr3_aa: CASSSLGIQVSYEQYF; cdr3_nt: TGCGCCAGCAGCTCCCTGGGGATTCAGGTTTCCTACGAGCAGTACTTC
v_call: TRBV20-1; j_call: TRBJ2-5; d_call: .; clone_size: .; cdr3_aa: CSAGSQETQYF; cdr3_nt: TGCAGTGCTGGTAGCCAAGAGACCCAGTACTTC
v_call: TRBV20-1; j_call: TRBJ1-2; d_call: .; clone_size: .; cdr3_aa: CSANGGGYGYTF; cdr3_nt: TGCAGTGCCAATGGGGGAGGGTATGGCTACACCTTC
v_call: TRBV27; j_call: TRBJ1-2; d_call: TRBD1; clone_size: few; cdr3_aa: CASSKGQVYGYTF; cdr3_nt: TGTGCCAGCAGTAAAGGACAGGTCTATGGCTACACCTTC
v_call: TRBV6-6; j_call: TRBJ2-3; d_call: TRBD1; clone_size: .; cdr3_aa: CASTSGQGVDTQYF; cdr3_nt: TGTGCCTCAACCTCGGGACAGGGGGTAGATACGCAGTATTTT
v_call: TRBV5-1; j_call: TRBJ1-6; d_call: .; clone_size: few; cdr3_aa: CASSLEQGGGYNSPLHF; cdr3_nt: TGCGCCAGCAGCTTGGAACAGGGAGGGGGTTATAATTCACCCCTCCACTTT
v_call: TRBV7-6; j_call: TRBJ1-3; d_call: .; clone_size: .; cdr3_aa: CASGKQVSGNTIYF; cdr3_nt: TGTGCCAGCGGAAAACAGGTCTCTGGAAACACCATATATTTT
v_call: TRBV7-2; j_call: TRBJ2-3; d_call: .; clone_size: few; cdr3_aa: CASSLTSGSTTDTQYF; cdr3_nt: TGTGCCAGCAGCTTAACTTCAGGCTCCACCACGGATACGCAGTATTTT
v_call: TRBV29-1; j_call: TRBJ2-1; d_call: TRBD1; clone_size: few; cdr3_aa: CSAGSTGGDEQFF; cdr3_nt: TGCAGCGCGGGGTCGACAGGGGGCGATGAGCAGTTCTTC
v_call: TRBV7-9; j_call: TRBJ2-5; d_call: .; clone_size: few; cdr3_aa: CASSLVGEQETQYF; cdr3_nt: TGTGCCAGCAGCTTAGTGGGGGAGCAAGAGACCCAGTACTTC
v_call: TRBV29-1; j_call: TRBJ1-2; d_call: TRBD1; clone_size: .; cdr3_aa: CSVGQGGTGYTF; cdr3_nt: TGCAGCGTTGGACAGGGCGGGACCGGCTACACCTTC
v_call: TRBV7-9; j_call: TRBJ2-2; d_call: .; clone_size: .; cdr3_aa: CASSYRVTGELFF; cdr3_nt: TGTGCCAGCAGCTACAGAGTCACCGGGGAGCTGTTTTTT
v_call: TRBV19; j_call: TRBJ1-4; d_call: .; clone_size: .; cdr3_aa: CADPDGSEKLFF; cdr3_nt: TGTGCCGACCCGGACGGGAGCGAAAAACTGTTTTTT
v_call: TRBV7-2; j_call: TRBJ1-4; d_call: .; clone_size: .; cdr3_aa: CASSLQGTNEKLFF; cdr3_nt: TGTGCCAGCAGCTTACAGGGCACTAATGAAAAACTGTTTTTT
v_call: TRBV29-1; j_call: TRBJ2-1; d_call: .; clone_size: .; cdr3_aa: CTVGRQLNYEQFF; cdr3_nt: TGCACCGTTGGTAGGCAGTTAAACTATGAGCAGTTCTTC
v_call: TRBV6-6; j_call: TRBJ2-5; d_call: .; clone_size: few; cdr3_aa: CASSSFSLSESETQYF; cdr3_nt: TGCGCCAGCAGTTCTTTCTCTCTTAGCGAGTCAGAGACCCAGTACTTC
v_call: TRBV20-1; j_call: TRBJ1-2; d_call: .; clone_size: few; cdr3_aa: CSAKWGFDGYTF; cdr3_nt: TGCAGTGCTAAGTGGGGCTTTGATGGCTACACCTTC
v_call: TRBV6-6; j_call: TRBJ1-1; d_call: .; clone_size: .; cdr3_aa: CASRGGLNTEAFF; cdr3_nt: TGTGCCAGCAGAGGGGGACTGAACACTGAAGCTTTCTTT
v_call: TRBV11-2; j_call: TRBJ2-3; d_call: TRBD2; clone_size: .; cdr3_aa: CASSSTSAADTQYF; cdr3_nt: TGTGCCAGCAGCTCGACTAGCGCCGCAGATACGCAGTATTTT
v_call: TRBV20-1; j_call: TRBJ2-1; d_call: .; clone_size: few; cdr3_aa: CSAEGGAYEQFF; cdr3_nt: TGCAGTGCGGAAGGTGGCGCCTATGAGCAGTTCTTC
v_call: TRBV21-1; j_call: TRBJ2-3; d_call: .; clone_size: .; cdr3_aa: CASNPRTHCRTDTQYF; cdr3_nt: TGTGCCAGCAACCCGAGGACACATTGCCGCACAGATACGCAGTATTTT